The T cell receptor beta chain under discussion was sequenced for a study of control samples from healthy donors and cancer patients. Per the germline V gene, CDR1 is SGHTA and CDR2 is FQGNSA. The CDR3 consists of 15 residues. J was trimmed by 2 bases and V by 5 bases; bases with no gene match: 5. Profiling relied on immunoSEQ multiplex PCR, and the TCRdb table lists in-frame clones only, not all of them. The table records some 150,000 clones, around 94% of them present only once. This sequence joins TRBV7-2 and TRBJ1-3, with 8 bases lining up with TRBD1. This TCR was recovered from a man in his 60s with colorectal cancer. What was sequenced was PBMCs. The CDR3 region is CASSAAGGTGNTIYF. The CDR3 coding sequence is TGTGCCAGCAGCGCTGCAGGGGGCACTGGAAACACCATATATTTT.